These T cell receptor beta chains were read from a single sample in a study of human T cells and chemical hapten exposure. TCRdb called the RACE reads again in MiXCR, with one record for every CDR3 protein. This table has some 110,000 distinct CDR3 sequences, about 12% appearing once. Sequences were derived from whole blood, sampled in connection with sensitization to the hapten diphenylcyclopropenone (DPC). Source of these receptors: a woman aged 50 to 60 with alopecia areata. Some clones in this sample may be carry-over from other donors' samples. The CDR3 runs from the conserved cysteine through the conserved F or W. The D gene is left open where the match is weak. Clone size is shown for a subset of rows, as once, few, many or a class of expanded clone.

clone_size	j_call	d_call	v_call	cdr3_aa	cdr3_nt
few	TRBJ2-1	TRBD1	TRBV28	CAIRLHRGYEQFF	TGTGCCATCAGGCTCCACAGGGGATATGAGCAGTTCTTC
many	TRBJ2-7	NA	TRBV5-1	CASSQRQSYEQYF	TGCGCCAGCAGCCAAAGACAATCCTACGAGCAGTACTTC
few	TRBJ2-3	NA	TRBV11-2	CASRSPGGSTDTQYF	TGTGCCAGCAGATCCCCAGGGGGGAGCACAGATACGCAGTATTTT
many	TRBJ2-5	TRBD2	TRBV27	CASSPLGAGRSYQETQYF	TGTGCCAGCAGCCCTCTTGGAGCGGGGAGATCGTACCAAGAGACCCAGTACTTC
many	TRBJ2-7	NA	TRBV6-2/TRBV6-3	CASSYWSSYEQYF	TGTGCCAGCAGTTACTGGAGCTCCTACGAGCAGTACTTC
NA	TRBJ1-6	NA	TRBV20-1	CSASTKQGDNLPLHF	TGCAGTGCTAGTACCAAACAGGGAGATAATTTACCCCTCCACTTT
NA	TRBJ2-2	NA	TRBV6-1	CASTSDRGAGINTGELFF	TGTGCCAGCACCTCAGACCGGGGGGCAGGGATCAACACCGGGGAGCTGTTTTTT
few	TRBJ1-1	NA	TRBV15	CATSGAGREGIEAFF	TGTGCCACCAGCGGCGCGGGACGTGAGGGGATAGAAGCTTTCTTT
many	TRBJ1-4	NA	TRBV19	CASSRRTNEKLFF	TGTGCCAGTAGTCGACGGACTAATGAAAAACTGTTTTTT
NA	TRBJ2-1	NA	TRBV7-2	CASSHTGARGGNEQFF	TGTGCCAGCAGCCACACCGGGGCACGAGGTGGGAATGAGCAGTTCTTC
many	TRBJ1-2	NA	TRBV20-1	CSARDLQGSNGYTF	TGCAGTGCTAGAGATCTGCAGGGATCCAATGGCTACACCTTC
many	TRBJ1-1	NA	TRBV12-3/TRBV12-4	CASIRPPLNTEAFF	TGTGCCAGCATAAGACCTCCACTAAACACTGAAGCTTTCTTT
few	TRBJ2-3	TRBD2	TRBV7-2	CASSLGGRVRTDTQYF	TGTGCCAGCAGCTTAGGCGGGAGGGTGCGCACAGATACGCAGTATTTT
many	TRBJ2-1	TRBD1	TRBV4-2	CASSQDKDRAHNEQFF	TGTGCCAGCAGCCAAGATAAAGACAGGGCCCACAATGAGCAGTTCTTC
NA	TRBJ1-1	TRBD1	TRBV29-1	CSARRDREDREAFF	TGCAGCGCCCGAAGGGACAGGGAAGATAGGGAAGCTTTCTTT
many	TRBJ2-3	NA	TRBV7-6	CASSQGVGTDRTDTQYF	TGTGCCAGCAGCCAAGGAGTCGGGACGGATCGCACAGATACGCAGTATTTT
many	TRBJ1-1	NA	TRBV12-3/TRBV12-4	CASNPGSWLRGNTEAFF	TGTGCCAGCAACCCGGGATCGTGGCTCAGGGGAAACACTGAAGCTTTCTTT
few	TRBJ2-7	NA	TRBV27	CASSSRPDF	TGTGCCAGCAGTTCCCGGCCTGACTTC
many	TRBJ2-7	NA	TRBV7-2	CASSGSGRRDTSSYEQYF	TGTGCCAGCAGCGGGAGCGGGCGGAGGGACACGAGCTCCTACGAGCAGTACTTC
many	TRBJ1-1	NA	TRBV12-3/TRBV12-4	CASSLGGGMNTEAFF	TGTGCCAGCAGTTTAGGAGGGGGGATGAACACTGAAGCTTTCTTT
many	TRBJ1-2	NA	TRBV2	CASYRARTGYTF	TGTGCCAGCTACAGGGCCAGGACTGGCTACACCTTC
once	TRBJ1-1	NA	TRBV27	CASNYDSMNTEAFF	TGTGCCAGCAATTACGACAGTATGAACACTGAAGCTTTCTTT
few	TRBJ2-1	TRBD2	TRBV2	CASSPGLAEPLPSSYNEQFF	TGTGCCAGCAGTCCGGGACTAGCGGAGCCCCTCCCGAGCTCCTACAATGAGCAGTTCTTC
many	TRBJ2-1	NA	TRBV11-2	CASSLVAGTAYNEQFF	TGTGCCAGCAGCTTAGTAGCAGGGACGGCCTACAATGAGCAGTTCTTC
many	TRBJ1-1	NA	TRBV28	CASSLLQRNTEAFF	TGTGCCAGCAGTTTATTACAGAGGAACACTGAAGCTTTCTTT
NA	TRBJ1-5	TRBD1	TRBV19	CASSMTQGAGQPQHF	TGTGCCAGTAGTATGACCCAGGGGGCAGGTCAGCCCCAGCATTTT
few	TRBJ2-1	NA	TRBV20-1	CSAMSRAKGSEQFF	TGCAGTGCTATGAGTAGGGCCAAGGGAAGTGAGCAGTTCTTC
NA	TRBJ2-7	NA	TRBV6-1	CASSETTDRKYF	TGTGCCAGCAGTGAAACGACGGATCGTAAATACTTC
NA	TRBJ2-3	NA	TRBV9	CASNRPEVPDTQYF	TGTGCCAGCAACCGACCGGAAGTACCAGATACGCAGTATTTT
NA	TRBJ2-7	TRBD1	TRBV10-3	CAIRPGQGFYEQYF	TGTGCCATCAGGCCGGGACAGGGCTTCTACGAGCAGTACTTC
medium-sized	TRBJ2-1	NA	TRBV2	CASSGPYNEQFF	TGTGCCAGCAGTGGTCCCTACAATGAGCAGTTCTTC
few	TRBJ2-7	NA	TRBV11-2	CASSLEAASSYEQYF	TGTGCCAGCAGCTTAGAAGCAGCCAGCTCCTACGAGCAGTACTTC
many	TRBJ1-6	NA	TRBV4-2	CASSQDYRGPDNSPLHF	TGTGCCAGCAGCCAAGATTACCGGGGGCCAGATAATTCACCCCTCCACTTT
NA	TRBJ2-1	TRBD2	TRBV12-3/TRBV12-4	CASRRPGLAYNEQFF	TGTGCCAGCAGAAGACCGGGACTAGCCTACAATGAGCAGTTCTTC
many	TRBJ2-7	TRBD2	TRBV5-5	CASSARDTRAGGPRYEQYF	TGTGCCAGCAGCGCCCGGGACACTCGAGCGGGAGGGCCTAGGTACGAGCAGTACTTC
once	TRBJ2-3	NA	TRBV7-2	CASSFLGSNTDTQYF	TGTGCCAGCAGCTTTCTTGGTAGCAACACAGATACGCAGTATTTT
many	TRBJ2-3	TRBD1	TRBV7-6	CASSTTGADTQYF	TGTGCCAGCAGCACTACAGGGGCAGATACGCAGTATTTT
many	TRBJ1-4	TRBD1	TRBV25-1	CASRTNRGGKLFF	TGTGCCAGCAGAACGAACAGGGGAGGAAAACTGTTTTTT
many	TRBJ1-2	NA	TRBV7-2	CASSPATTRVSGGYTF	TGTGCCAGCAGCCCCGCTACTACTCGTGTGAGCGGTGGCTACACCTTC
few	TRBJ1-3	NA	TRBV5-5	CASSLAWLSGNTIYF	TGTGCCAGCAGCTTGGCTTGGCTCTCTGGAAACACCATATATTTT
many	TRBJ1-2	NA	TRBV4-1	CASSQERARGYGYTF	TGCGCCAGCAGCCAAGAACGGGCTCGCGGCTATGGCTACACCTTC
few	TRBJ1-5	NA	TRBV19	CASTGNAGNQPQHF	TGTGCCAGTACCGGGAATGCCGGCAATCAGCCCCAGCATTTT